This TCR beta chain was identified during a study of shared clonotypes between healthy human individuals. Study context: There were three CD4 naive, three CD4 memory, two CD8 naive and one CD8 memory plates per donor. Regarding the study as a whole: Generally, estimated richness proved larger in naive subsets than it did in memory subsets.

A word on this clone: Its antigen is still unknown.

Researchers divided each subset's genomic DNA evenly across several immunoSEQ plates. TCRdb's table, derived via immunoSEQ multiplex PCR, lists solely in-frame clones and lacks some. This repertoire shows 1 million to 1.2 million clones, 70% to 85% found once; its top ten account for almost 0.9%. This receptor was identified in a man between 18 and 35 years old in good health. Some clones in this sample may be carry-over from other donors' samples. Specimen: memory CD4+ T cells from PBMCs. Indicated subset: CD45RA-negative fraction.

The CDR3 loop is CASSLELAGDTGELFF. For the CDR3, the DNA is TGTGCCAGCAGCTTAGAGCTGGCGGGAGACACCGGGGAGCTGTTTTTT. This chain links TRBV11-2 with TRBJ2-2, with TRBD2 matching 7 bases. Germline CDR1 reads SGHAT; CDR2 reads FQNNGV. The CDR3 is 16 amino acids. The trim removed 0 bases at V and 3 bases at J, leaving 4 bases unmatched.